The 10 T cell receptor beta chains below were found in one sample sequenced in a study of cytomegalovirus exposure and HLA in healthy donors. The study ran its PCR with 60 Vbeta and 13 Jbeta primers. Sequenced by immunoSEQ multiplex PCR; TCRdb stores in-frame clones only, minus some. This sample has 55,000 or so clones, with about 84% found just once. Material for sequencing was PBMCs. The source is a female donor in good health and CMV-seronegative.

The chain links TRBV18 to TRBJ2-5; no clear D gene. The ends were cut back, 6 bases at V and 1 base at J, with 9 bases in the middle. This CDR3 is 13 amino acids long. CDR1 KGHSH and CDR2 LQKENI come from the germline V gene. CDR3 residues: CASSPQAQETQYF. For the CDR3, the DNA is TGTGCCAGCTCTCCCCAGGCCCAAGAGACCCAGTACTTC.

This sequence joins TRBV15 and TRBJ1-2, with D possibly matching TRBD1 (6 bases). This CDR3 has 13 amino acids. V lost 8 bases and J 0 bases, leaving 10 bases between the germline ends. From germline, CDR1 is LNHNV and CDR2 YYDKDF (reference sequence). CDR3: CATSTGSNYGYTF. For the CDR3, the DNA is TGTGCCACCTCCACAGGGTCTAACTATGGCTACACCTTC.

J is TRBJ1-4 and V is TRBV6-5; 8 bases fit TRBD1. J lost 7 bases, V lost 6 bases, and 7 bases had no gene match. The germline V gene encodes CDR1 MNHEY and CDR2 SVGAGI. The CDR3 loop spans 14 amino acids. CDR3: CASSSGGVGEKLFF. Here the CDR3 DNA reads TGTGCCAGCAGCTCAGGGGGCGTGGGTGAAAAACTGTTTTTT.

V usage is TRBV15 and J usage is TRBJ1-4; tentatively, D is TRBD1 (5 bases). With 1 base removed from V and 0 bases from J, the gap between germline ends came to 9 bases. Germline loops: CDR1 LNHNV, CDR2 YYDKDF (reference sequence). CDR3 size: 16 residues. The CDR3 sequence: CATSRGQPATNEKLFF. CDR3 in DNA: TGTGCCACCAGCAGAGGACAGCCTGCAACTAATGAAAAACTGTTTTTT.

V gene TRBV5-1 combines with J gene TRBJ2-7; TRBD1 matches at 7 bases. Germline V gene lookup returns CDR1 SGHRS and CDR2 YFSETQ. V dropped 4 bases and J dropped 0; count of bases not matched to a gene: 7. The CDR3 is 15 amino acids. The CDR3 DNA is TGCGCCAGCAGCGCCGGGACAGCCCTCTCCTACGAGCAGTACTTC. Its protein is CASSAGTALSYEQYF.

This clone was found a few times. This chain joins TRBV5-6 and TRBJ2-2, with D maybe TRBD1 (5 bases). The CDR3 covers 14 residues. Germline CDR1 is SGHDT and CDR2 is YYEEEE. The germline V and J ends were trimmed by 2 bases and 10 bases, with 15 bases remaining between them. The CDR3 DNA sequence: TGTGCCAGCAGCTTTAGGGGTAAAATCGTGGAGCTGTTTTTT. It specifies CASSFRGKIVELFF.

This sequence joins TRBV14 and TRBJ2-1; 10 bases match TRBD2. The CDR3 sequence is 16 residues long. CDR1 and CDR2 (germline): SGHDN, FVKESK. The V segment lost 5 bases and the J segment 16 bases; nucleotides outside the gene matches: 20. The CDR3: CASSYDSSGGARRDFF. The CDR3, as DNA: TGTGCCAGCAGCTATGACTCCAGCGGGGGGGCCCGACGGGACTTCTTC.

On this clone: Other DNA sequences in this specimen translate into the identical CDR3. The rearrangement joins TRBV27 to TRBJ1-1; no clear D. Looked up from germline, CDR1 is MNHEY and CDR2 is SMNVEV (reference sequence). V was shortened by 5 bases and J by 4 bases, with 8 bases between the two germline ends. The CDR3 spans 12 residues. As DNA, the CDR3 is TGTGCCAGCAGTCCGCGGGGCACTGAAGCTTTCTTT. Encoded protein: CASSPRGTEAFF.

The chain employs TRBV5-1 and TRBJ1-3, with 10 bases matching TRBD1. V lost 2 bases and J lost 1; bases outside the gene matches: 6. CDR3 length equals 17 residues. The V gene's germline CDR1 is SGHRS and CDR2 YFSETQ. The CDR3 loop is CASSLGQGEKSGNTIYF. The CDR3 bases are TGCGCCAGCAGCTTAGGACAGGGGGAAAAATCTGGAAACACCATATATTTT.

CDR3 amino acids: CASGQGPGGEKLFF. In DNA, the CDR3 is TGTGCCAGTGGACAGGGGCCCGGGGGTGAAAAACTGTTTTTT. The rearrangement links TRBV7-6 to TRBJ1-4, with 9 bases aligning to TRBD1. V dropped 9 bases and J dropped 7; count of bases not matched to a gene: 9. The CDR3 runs to 14 residues. CDR1 and CDR2 (germline): SGHVS, FNYEAQ.